A single sample gave rise to the 27 T cell receptor beta chains below, sequenced in a study of CD8 T cells in ankylosing spondylitis. TCRdb re-derived calls from the 5' RACE reads in MiXCR, one entry per CDR3 protein. The sample contains around 770,000 distinct CDR3 sequences, about 12% of which appear only once. Study conclusions and caveats: Made up of fewer than 10 highly homologous variants, a TCR beta motif appeared characteristic of ankylosing spondylitis blood.

For these TCRs, the target antigens are not known. Sequencing was carried out using blood, either unsorted or a sorted T cell fraction (not recorded which). These TCRs come from a male donor with ankylosing spondylitis.

This clonotype occurred a few times. The chain combines TRBV7-2 with TRBJ1-4; D not certain. Trimming took 5 bases from V and 8 from J, leaving 15 bases between them. This CDR3 comprises 14 residues. Germline lookup yields CDR1 SGHTA and CDR2 FQGNSA. The CDR3 DNA is TGTGCCAGCAGCCGGCTTGGTCCGAGGGAAAAACTGTTTTTT. Encoded protein: CASSRLGPREKLFF.

This clonotype was picked up a small number of times. V is TRBV6-1 and J is TRBJ2-7; TRBD1 aligns across 9 bases. Germline V gene sequence: CDR1 MNHNS, CDR2 SASEGT. This CDR3 has 15 residues. Trimming at V came to 5 bases and at J to 7 bases, leaving 12 bases not matched to a gene. The CDR3 is CASSPPRDRAGEQYF. The DNA of the CDR3 is TGTGCCAGCAGTCCCCCCCGGGACAGGGCCGGGGAGCAGTACTTC.

V gene TRBV20-1 combines with J gene TRBJ2-5, with TRBD1 matching over 7 bases. This CDR3 has 13 residues. J gave up 3 bases and V 1 base, and 2 bases lay outside the gene matches. Germline values: CDR1 DFQATT, CDR2 SNEGSKA (reference sequence). For the CDR3, the DNA is TGCAGTGCTAGAGGGACAGGAAAAGAGACCCAGTACTTC. It translates to CSARGTGKETQYF.

The rearrangement uses TRBV15 and TRBJ1-2, with D tentatively TRBD1 (5 bases). Trimming took 3 bases from V and 8 from J, leaving 10 bases between them. The CDR3 is 12 residues long. The germline gives CDR1 LNHNV, CDR2 YYDKDF (reference sequence). Written as DNA, the CDR3 is TGTGCCACCAGCAGCCTGCAGGGCGGCTACACCTTC. The encoded protein is CATSSLQGGYTF.

This CDR3 is CASSLLSGRRYNEQFF. The CDR3 DNA reads as TGTGCCAGCAGTTTATTAAGCGGGAGACGCTACAATGAGCAGTTCTTC. The chain links TRBV6-5 to TRBJ2-1, with TRBD2 matching over 8 bases. CDR3 size: 16 residues. Germline-derived CDR1 and CDR2 are MNHEY and SVGAGI. Unmatched junction bases numbered 8, after V lost 4 bases and J lost 3 bases.

This clonotype has ten or more counts. The chain combines TRBV10-3 with TRBJ1-1; 7 nucleotides line up with TRBD1. Germline CDR1 reads ENHRY; CDR2 reads SYGVKD. The CDR3 is 14 residues long. Germline trimming cut 5 bases from V and 8 bases from J; bases unmatched to any gene: 11. The CDR3 bases are TGTGCCATCAGTCGGGGGACAGTGCCGGAGGAAGCTTTCTTT. Its protein is CAISRGTVPEEAFF.

V and J are TRBV10-3 and TRBJ1-2; D remains unclear. The CDR3 runs to 13 residues. Trimming removed 6 bases from V and 8 bases from J, with 16 bases in between. The germline CDR1 and CDR2 sequences are ENHRY and SYGVKD. CDR3 in amino acids: CAIRDQSRRGYTF. As DNA, the CDR3 is TGTGCCATCAGGGACCAATCCCGGAGAGGCTACACCTTC.

This clonotype has more than one count but fewer than ten. The gene calls are TRBV7-2 and TRBJ2-1; TRBD2 agrees at 9 bases. Germline CDR1 reads SGHTA; CDR2 reads FQGNSA. With 3 bases clipped from V and 12 bases from J, the junction kept 9 bases outside the gene matches. The length of the CDR3 is 14 residues. DNA for the CDR3: TGTGCCAGCAGCTTTGCGCGGGGGGGCGAGGGGCAGTTCTTC. Amino acids: CASSFARGGEGQFF.

This clonotype was detected ten times or more. CDR3 bases: TGTGCCAGCAGTTTCGATGGCGGGAGGGCCTACAATGAGCAGTTCTTC. Translating gives CASSFDGGRAYNEQFF. J is TRBJ2-1 and V is TRBV28; 9 bases are a match to TRBD2. Trimming removed 3 bases from V and 2 bases from J; junction bases left unmatched: 5. Germline values: CDR1 MDHEN, CDR2 SYDVKM. This CDR3 comprises 16 residues.

This clonotype was recorded a few times. The V call is TRBV5-6, the J call TRBJ2-5; no firm D call. CDR1 and CDR2 from the germline V gene are SGHDT and YYEEEE. Trimming removed 2 bases at V and 4 bases at J, with 9 bases between. The CDR3 has 13 amino acids. In DNA form, the CDR3 reads TGTGCCAGCAGCTTAAGAATTGGAGAGACCCAGTACTTC. Translated: CASSLRIGETQYF.

The chain employs TRBV18 and TRBJ1-1; D gene uncertain. The CDR3 is 15 amino acids. V was trimmed by 1 base and J by 1 base, leaving 10 bases between them. CDR1 is KGHSH and CDR2 is LQKENI in the germline V gene. The CDR3 DNA reads TGTGCCAGCTCACCACTTGGACCTACGAACACTGAAGCTTTCTTT. This gives the protein CASSPLGPTNTEAFF.

The chain employs TRBV7-2 and TRBJ2-1; TRBD1 agrees at 7 bases. Losses at the gene ends were 5 bases for V and 4 bases for J; bases not matched to a gene: 14. CDR3 length: 17 amino acids. The germline CDR1 and CDR2 sequences are SGHTA and FQGNSA. CDR3 protein: CASSRQTGWAVYNEQFF. CDR3 in DNA: TGTGCCAGCAGCAGACAGACAGGGTGGGCAGTTTACAATGAGCAGTTCTTC.

This chain joins TRBV5-6 and TRBJ1-1, with TRBD1 as a possible D gene (6 bases). The V end lost 3 bases, the J end lost 3 bases, and 12 bases lay between the germline ends. The V gene's germline CDR1 is SGHDT and CDR2 YYEEEE. The CDR3 totals 14 residues. CDR3 sequence: CASSWQGIDTEAFF. The CDR3 region has the DNA TGTGCCAGCAGCTGGCAGGGGATTGACACTGAAGCTTTCTTT.

The chain couples TRBV10-3 to TRBJ1-2, with D possibly being TRBD1 (5 bases). Germline CDR1 ENHRY, CDR2 SYGVKD. V lost 4 bases and J lost 5, with 8 bases in between. This CDR3 spans 12 amino acids. CDR3: CAISARGYGYTF. The CDR3 DNA reads TGTGCCATCAGTGCTCGGGGGTATGGCTACACCTTC.

This clonotype was counted many times. CDR3 region: CASSYIMNTEAFF. In nucleotides, the CDR3 is TGTGCCAGCAGTTATATCATGAACACTGAAGCTTTCTTT. The chain recombines TRBV6-5 with TRBJ1-1; D call uncertain. Germline assignment: CDR1 MNHEY and CDR2 SVGAGI. The CDR3 has 13 amino acids. V was cut by 3 bases and J by 0 bases, with 5 bases left in between.

This chain uses TRBV6-1 with TRBJ2-1; D may be TRBD2 (6 bases). CDR3 length: 14 amino acids. Trimming took 5 bases from V and 9 from J, leaving 17 bases between them. Germline CDR1 is MNHNS and CDR2 is SASEGT. The CDR3 nucleotides read TGTGCCAGCAGTCGACTAGGAAGAAAAACTGAGCAGTTCTTC. As protein: CASSRLGRKTEQFF.

This clonotype occurred a few times. V gene TRBV4-3 combines with J gene TRBJ2-3; TRBD1 matches 7 bases. The V segment lost 1 base and the J segment 2 bases; nucleotides outside the gene matches: 3. Germline lookup yields CDR1 LGHNA and CDR2 YSLEER. This CDR3 region has 15 residues. DNA of the CDR3: TGCGCCAGCAGCCAAGCGGGACAGTACACAGATACGCAGTATTTT. This codes for CASSQAGQYTDTQYF.

This clonotype appeared a few times. The chain combines TRBV20-1 with TRBJ2-7, with D hard to call. CDR1 DFQATT and CDR2 SNEGSKA come from the germline V gene (reference sequence). This CDR3 contains 15 residues. V dropped 1 base and J dropped 0 bases, with 13 bases sitting between them. The CDR3 loop reads CSARAWSPLSYEQYF. The DNA of the CDR3 is TGCAGTGCTAGAGCCTGGTCCCCCCTCTCCTACGAGCAGTACTTC.

A few counts support this clonotype. V gene TRBV12-3 or TRBV12-4 combines with J gene TRBJ1-6; a possible D gene is TRBD1 (6 bases). Between the trimmed V and J ends, which lost 7 bases and 6 bases, there was a span of 13 bases. The CDR3 has 14 residues. CDR3: CASTPQGSNSPLHF. CDR3 in DNA: TGTGCCAGCACCCCACAGGGAAGTAATTCACCCCTCCACTTT.

This clonotype was observed at least ten times. CDR3 in DNA: TGTGCCAGCAGTGCAGAAGCTTTCTTT. Protein product: CASSAEAFF. The chain links TRBV6-6 to TRBJ1-1; the D is unclear. Per germline, CDR1 MNHNY and CDR2 SVGAGI (reference sequence). Between the trimmed V and J ends, which lost 5 bases and 8 bases, there was a span of 3 bases. The CDR3 totals 9 residues.

DNA for the CDR3: TGTGCCAGCAGCTATCGCAGCGGGGGGGGCAATGAGCAGTTCTTC. Translating gives CASSYRSGGGNEQFF. The V gene is TRBV7-2, the J gene TRBJ2-1; 10 bases match TRBD2. Germline V gene lookup returns CDR1 SGHTA and CDR2 FQGNSA. This CDR3 region has 15 residues. Trimming took 4 bases from V and 6 from J; bases not matched to a gene: 6.

This clonotype came up a few times. The chain is built from TRBV7-9 and TRBJ2-5, with 7 bases aligning to TRBD2. Germline values: CDR1 SEHNR, CDR2 FQNEAQ (reference sequence). This CDR3 region has 11 residues. J gave up 5 bases and V 11 bases, and 5 bases lay outside the gene matches. CDR3 DNA sequence: TGTGCCGTAGCGGGTTGGGAGACCCAGTACTTC. Its protein is CAVAGWETQYF.

V usage is TRBV9 and J usage is TRBJ2-1, with TRBD2 matching over 9 bases. Germline trimming cut 0 bases from V and 8 bases from J; bases unmatched to any gene: 9. CDR1 and CDR2 (germline): SGDLS, YYNGEE. The CDR3 is 16 residues long. Here the CDR3 DNA reads TGTGCCAGCAGCGTAGGGACTAGCGCCCGTGGGGATGAGCAGTTCTTC. Translation: CASSVGTSARGDEQFF.

This clonotype came up a few times. This sequence joins TRBV9 and TRBJ1-1; D not certain. Trimming removed 1 base at V and 6 bases at J, with 7 bases between. Germline CDR1 is SGDLS and CDR2 is YYNGEE. The CDR3 has 12 amino acids. CDR3 in DNA: TGTGCCAGCAGCGTACTTGAGGCTGAAGCTTTCTTT. Residues: CASSVLEAEAFF.

This chain connects TRBV6-2 or TRBV6-3 to TRBJ2-1; 7 bases are shared with TRBD1. The CDR3 consists of 16 residues. CDR1 is MNHEY and CDR2 is SVGEGT in the germline V gene. V trimming: 5 bases; J trimming: 2 bases; junction bases outside the gene matches: 9. In DNA, the CDR3 is TGTGCCAGCAGTCGGGGCCCCGGGACAGCCTACAATGAGCAGTTCTTC. Translated, it gives CASSRGPGTAYNEQFF.

This clonotype was found many times. The rearrangement joins TRBV27 to TRBJ1-2; D gene uncertain. From germline, CDR1 is MNHEY and CDR2 SMNVEV (reference sequence). The CDR3 consists of 14 residues. The V gene lost 3 bases and the J gene lost 6 bases, with 14 bases spanning the gap. Written as DNA, the CDR3 is TGTGCCAGCAGTTTCTCGGACCTAAGGGATGGCTACACCTTC. Residues: CASSFSDLRDGYTF.

V gene TRBV5-1 combines with J gene TRBJ2-5; 14 bases fit TRBD2. The trim removed 4 bases at V and 4 bases at J, leaving 12 bases unmatched. CDR3 length: 18 residues. Germline CDR1 and CDR2: SGHRS and YFSETQ. The CDR3 DNA follows: TGCGCCAGCAGCCCGACGACTAGCGGGGGGGGAACTTCAGAGACCCAGTACTTC. Residues: CASSPTTSGGGTSETQYF.